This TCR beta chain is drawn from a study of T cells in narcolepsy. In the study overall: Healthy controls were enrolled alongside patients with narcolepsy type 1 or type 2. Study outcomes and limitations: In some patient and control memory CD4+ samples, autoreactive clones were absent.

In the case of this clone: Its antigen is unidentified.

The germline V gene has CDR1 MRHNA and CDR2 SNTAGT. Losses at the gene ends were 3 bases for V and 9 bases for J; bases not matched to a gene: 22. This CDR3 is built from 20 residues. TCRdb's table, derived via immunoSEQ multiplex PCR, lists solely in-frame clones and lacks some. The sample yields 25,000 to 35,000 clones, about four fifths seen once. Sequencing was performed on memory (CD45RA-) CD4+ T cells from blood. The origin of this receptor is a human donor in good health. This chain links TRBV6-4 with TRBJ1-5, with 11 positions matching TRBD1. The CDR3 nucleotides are TGTGCCAGCAGTGAAACCTACCGGGACAGGGGGAAGGAGGGTTGGTTGCCCCAGCATTTT. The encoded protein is CASSETYRDRGKEGWLPQHF.